This TCR beta chain derives from a study of blood T cell repertoires in COVID-19. The CDR3 contains 19 residues. Self-reported history from a screening survey and questionnaire set each donor's cohort. The data were produced by immunoSEQ multiplex PCR, yet TCRdb's version contains in-frame clones alone and is incomplete. Among about 260,000 clones, about 87% were seen once, and the ten largest hold around 1.2%. The sequence came from a woman between 35 and 50 years old with acute COVID-19. Sequencing was performed on PBMCs or T cells enriched from blood (not recorded which). The chain uses TRBV12-2 and TRBJ1-1; no check of the table's D call, TRBD1, against the DNA was made. TRBV12-2 is reported as a pseudogene. CDR3 DNA sequence: TGTGCAAGTCGCATAAGTTCCGGGACAGGGGAGCTTTTGGACACTGAAGCTTTCTTT. Translating gives CASRISSGTGELLDTEAFF.